These T cell receptor beta chains were read from a single sample in a study of CD8 T cells in ankylosing spondylitis. MiXCR, applied by TCRdb to the 5' RACE reads, yields one record per CDR3 protein. The data show a few hundred thousand distinct CDR3 sequences, 8% seen once. The sample comprised blood, either unsorted or a sorted T cell fraction (not recorded which). These receptors were obtained from a male donor with ankylosing spondylitis. The CDR3 runs from the conserved cysteine through the conserved F or W. Each record gives: J gene, V gene, CDR3 protein.

>TRBJ2-4|TRBV6-2/TRBV6-3
CASSEQDIQYF
>TRBJ2-1|TRBV12-3/TRBV12-4
CASSSGTSGIPSSYNEQFF
>TRBJ1-3|TRBV5-1
CASSLATSDSSGNTIYF
>TRBJ1-4|TRBV6-1
CASSESGEAEKLFF
>TRBJ2-7|TRBV7-9
CASSRRPDGKSWGEQYF
>TRBJ2-7|TRBV20-1
CSATRSSGSSYEQYF
>TRBJ2-7|TRBV15
CATSRDWAVGSYEQYF
>TRBJ1-1|TRBV10-3
CAIRPGTGMNTEAFF
>TRBJ2-2|TRBV2
CASRGLAGVDTGELFF
>TRBJ2-1|TRBV27
CASSRRVTDNEQFF
>TRBJ2-5|TRBV27
CASSARLAGETQYF
>TRBJ2-3|TRBV9
CASSVGLAGEGLTDTQYF
>TRBJ1-6|TRBV4-2
CASSQESSYNSPLHF
>TRBJ1-2|TRBV12-3/TRBV12-4
CASSLTQGSYGYTF
>TRBJ1-1|TRBV5-1
CASRSGSIEAFF
>TRBJ2-7|TRBV5-1
CASSPGDGRYEQYF
>TRBJ2-1|TRBV6-6
CASTPLGYEQFF
>TRBJ2-3|TRBV7-2
CASSPIAGGSTDTQYF
>TRBJ2-7|TRBV29-1
CSVEDNSYEQYF
>TRBJ1-3|TRBV6-1
CASSAAWTTGNTIYF
>TRBJ2-1|TRBV5-6
CASSLLLVGGYNEQFF
>TRBJ1-1|TRBV12-3/TRBV12-4
CASTLTRGGFPEAFF
>TRBJ2-3|TRBV29-1
CSVQPSGSSTDTQYF
>TRBJ2-7|TRBV28
CASRTGGVEQYF
>TRBJ2-3|TRBV18
CASSRPDTQYF
>TRBJ2-7|TRBV14
CASSQESSAEQYF
>TRBJ2-1|TRBV2
CASSSSTAFYNEQFF
>TRBJ2-7|TRBV25-1
CASSEWTSGIYEQYF
>TRBJ2-3|TRBV6-1
CASTSPPTDTQYF
>TRBJ1-2|TRBV5-1
CASSGSHYGYTF